A selection of T cell receptor beta chains follows, all from one sample in a study of CD8 T cells in Susac syndrome. TCRdb re-called the immunoSEQ multiplex PCR reads through MiXCR, storing one row per CDR3 protein. This sample has around 59,000 distinct CDR3 sequences; roughly nine tenths occur once, and the top ten carry roughly 0.2%. The specimen sequenced was CD8+ T cells from PBMCs. The receptors here all came from a human donor in good health. The CDR3 runs from the conserved cysteine through the conserved F or W. The D gene is left open where the match is weak. Not every row has a clone size; where given, it reads once, few, many or a size class.

d_call clone_size j_call v_call cdr3_nt cdr3_aa
- - TRBJ1-4 TRBV11-2 TGTGCCAGCAGGGACAGAGCAACTAATGAAAAACTGTTTTTT CASRDRATNEKLFF
TRBD2 - TRBJ2-3 TRBV5-6 TGTGCCACCTCATCGGGGGGGGGCACAGATACGCAGTATTTT CATSSGGGTDTQYF
TRBD1 - TRBJ2-3 TRBV5-1 TGCGCCAGCAGCTCCGGGACAGGGGGTAAAGAAACAGATACGCAGTATTTT CASSSGTGGKETDTQYF
TRBD2 - TRBJ2-3 TRBV10-3 TGTGCCACCTCTGGGACTAGCGGGTCAGATACGCAGTATTTT CATSGTSGSDTQYF
- - TRBJ2-7 TRBV12-3/TRBV12-4 TGTGCCAGCAGTTTCGGAGGGCAGACCTACGAGCAGTACTTC CASSFGGQTYEQYF
- - TRBJ1-2 TRBV29-1 TGCAGCGTTGAGTACGTCAACAACTATGGCTACACCTTC CSVEYVNNYGYTF
- - TRBJ1-2 TRBV9 TGTGCCAGCAGCGTAGGATCCGAGCCAAGGGGATATGGCTACACCTTC CASSVGSEPRGYGYTF
- - TRBJ1-2 TRBV7-9 TGTGCCAGCAGCTTACATTATTCCGATCCTTCTAACTATGGCTACACCTTC CASSLHYSDPSNYGYTF
TRBD1 - TRBJ2-3 TRBV15 TGTGCCACCAGCTATCAGGGGGCCGCTACAGATACGCAGTATTTT CATSYQGAATDTQYF
- - TRBJ2-7 TRBV6-2/TRBV6-3 TGTGCCAGCAGTTTGGCGGGGCTCGAGCGGTACTTC CASSLAGLERYF
- few TRBJ2-7 TRBV6-6 TGTGCCAGCAGCCCCTCCGGTTACGAGCAGTACTTC CASSPSGYEQYF
- - TRBJ2-3 TRBV5-1 TGCGCCAGCAGCTTGGAGGTATACACAGATACGCAGTATTTT CASSLEVYTDTQYF
- - TRBJ2-5 TRBV9 TGTGCCAGCAGCGTAGAAGGAAACCAAGAGACCCAGTACTTC CASSVEGNQETQYF
- few TRBJ1-4 TRBV7-2 TGTGCCAGCAGCTTATTAGGTGCTAATGAAAAACTGTTTTTT CASSLLGANEKLFF
TRBD1 few TRBJ1-1 TRBV9 TGTGCCAGCAGCGTAGTTGGGACAGGGAACACTGAAGCTTTCTTT CASSVVGTGNTEAFF
- - TRBJ1-6 TRBV9 TGTGCCAGCAGCTCTGAACGGGCCAGCTCCTATAATTCACCCCTCCACTTT CASSSERASSYNSPLHF
- - TRBJ1-2 TRBV29-1 TGCAGCGTTGTGTCCCCAACGGACAGCGCTAATCCCTATGGCTACACCTTC CSVVSPTDSANPYGYTF
- - TRBJ1-6 TRBV9 TGTGCCAGCAGCGTACATTGGACAGAGAATTCACCCCTCCACTTT CASSVHWTENSPLHF
- - TRBJ2-7 TRBV4-1 TGCGCCAGCAGCCAGGACGTCGGACGGGGGGAGCAGTACTTC CASSQDVGRGEQYF
TRBD1 - TRBJ2-7 TRBV7-2 TGTGCCAGCAGTCGCCGGGACAGGGGGCCCGGCGAGCAGTACTTC CASSRRDRGPGEQYF
- - TRBJ1-2 TRBV11-1 TGTGCCAGCAGCCCCAGCAGTGTTGGGGAGTTGTCACCGTGGGGTTTTTATGGCTACACCTTC CASSPSSVGELSPWGFYGYTF
TRBD1 - TRBJ2-7 TRBV25-1 TGTGCCAGCAGTGAAAAGACAGGGGGCTCCTACGAGCAGTACTTC CASSEKTGGSYEQYF
TRBD1 - TRBJ1-2 TRBV24-1 TGTGCCACCGGGACAGTCTATGGCTACACCTTC CATGTVYGYTF
- once TRBJ1-6 TRBV27 TGTGCCAGCAGTTACATCAATTCACCCCTCCACTTT CASSYINSPLHF
TRBD1 once TRBJ1-5 TRBV4-1 TGCGCCAGCAGCCTACAACAGGGGTATCAGCCCCAGCATTTT CASSLQQGYQPQHF
TRBD1 - TRBJ1-2 TRBV27 TGTGCCAGCAAGCTGGACAGGGTGGAGGGCTACACCTTC CASKLDRVEGYTF
- - TRBJ1-6 TRBV27 TGTGCCAGCAGTTCTTTTGGGCCATCACCCCTCCACTTT CASSSFGPSPLHF
TRBD1 - TRBJ2-1 TRBV6-5 TGTGCCAGCAGCTACGCCCCGGGACAGAGGACCTACAATGAGCAGTTCTTC CASSYAPGQRTYNEQFF
TRBD1 - TRBJ2-1 TRBV7-9 TGTGCCAGCAGCCCAGGGACAGGGGGAGAGGATGAGCAGTTCTTC CASSPGTGGEDEQFF
- - TRBJ2-1 TRBV29-1 TGCAGCGTTGCGGGGGGCCCCTCCTACAATGAGCAGTTCTTC CSVAGGPSYNEQFF
- - TRBJ2-5 TRBV27 TGTGCCAGCAGTCCGCGCCCCGGGACACAAGAGACCCAGTACTTC CASSPRPGTQETQYF
TRBD1 - TRBJ2-1 TRBV9 TGTGCCAGCAGCGCGGGACAGGGGGGCCGGGGTGAGCAGTTCTTC CASSAGQGGRGEQFF
- - TRBJ2-1 TRBV27 TGTGCCACCGGAGGACGTGGTGAGCAGTTCTTC CATGGRGEQFF
TRBD1 - TRBJ1-5 TRBV6-1 TGTGCCAGCAGTGAGGTGACAGGGTACGATCAGCCCCAGCATTTT CASSEVTGYDQPQHF
- - TRBJ2-5 TRBV6-6 TGTGCCAGCAGTTACCTTTCTGGGATCGGCGAGACCCAGTACTTC CASSYLSGIGETQYF
TRBD2 - TRBJ2-1 TRBV20-1 TGCAGTGCTAGGGAGGGGATTTTCGCTAGCGGGGGGGCCGATGAGCAGTTCTTC CSAREGIFASGGADEQFF
TRBD2 - TRBJ2-1 TRBV9 TGTGCCAGCAGCGTAGGGGCGGGGGGGGCTACCAATGAGCAGTTCTTC CASSVGAGGATNEQFF
TRBD2 - TRBJ2-2 TRBV24-1 TGTGCCACCAGTGTGAGCGGGGGGACCGGGGAGCTGTTTTTT CATSVSGGTGELFF
TRBD2 - TRBJ2-7 TRBV4-1 TGCGCCAGCAGCCCCCGGGGGGAAAGTTCCTACGAGCAGTACTTC CASSPRGESSYEQYF
- - TRBJ2-7 TRBV7-9 TGTGCCAGCAGCTTTACTGAGACCTACGAGCAGTACTTC CASSFTETYEQYF